The clone carrying this T cell receptor (beta chain) was detected many times. This sample was included in a study of metastatic and nonmetastatic thyroid tumors. Thyroid surgery was preceded by no treatment in any patient. TCRdb reprocessed the PCR reads using MiXCR. This table has approximately 20,000 clones, 12% appearing once. The CDR3 is made up of 10 amino acids. Trimming removed 8 bases at V and 4 bases at J, with 8 bases between. Germline CDR1 reads GTSNPN; CDR2 reads SVGIG (reference sequence). This TCR came from a male donor with papillary thyroid cancer or a benign thyroid nodule (not recorded which). Some clones in this sample may be carry-over from other donors' samples. The V call is TRBV30, the J call TRBJ1-2; D possibly corresponds to TRBD1 (5 bases). The sequencing input was blood. The CDR3 DNA sequence: TGTGCCCTCGGGACCTATGGCTACACCTTC. As protein: CALGTYGYTF.